This T cell receptor beta chain was profiled in a study of T cell repertoires in cytomegalovirus infection. The CDR3 is 13 amino acids. V lost 6 bases, J lost 2 bases, and 11 bases lay in between. Germline V gives CDR1 MNHNY, CDR2 SVGAGI (reference sequence). As for this clonotype: Antigen: not known.

Each CDR3 protein is one row after TCRdb ran MiXCR on the reads. The table has 450,000 to 650,000 distinct CDR3 sequences, 35% to 50% seen once. This clonotype was obtained from a human donor in good health (CMV status not recorded). Some clones in this sample may be carry-over from other donors' samples. The chain links TRBV6-6 to TRBJ2-7; D assignment may be TRBD1 or TRBD2 (5 bases each). This sample comprised cultured PBMCs, obtained from culture after CMV antigen stimulation. CDR3 region: CASRGPITYEQYF. In nucleotides, the CDR3 is TGTGCCAGCAGGGGACCGATTACCTACGAGCAGTACTTC.